One and the same sample provided the 29 T cell receptor beta chains below, sequenced in a study of sequential checkpoint blockade in melanoma. Libraries were prepared by immunoSEQ multiplex PCR; TCRdb keeps only in-frame clonotypes and omits some of them. The sample includes about 20,000 clones, around 70% seen only once; the top ten take around 4.9%. Indicated treatment: randomized to nivolumab then ipilimumab (arm A) or the reverse (arm B). This specimen was tumor tissue (inferred from file names), taken from a patient given nivolumab and ipilimumab in sequence. These receptors were taken from a human donor with melanoma.

The chain has TRBV19 and TRBJ1-3; D is undetermined. The CDR3 is made up of 14 amino acids. V lost 3 bases and J 4 bases, leaving 10 bases between the germline ends. Germline V gene sequence: CDR1 LNHDA, CDR2 SQIVND (reference sequence). The CDR3 here is CASSIGTAGNTIYF. CDR3 sequence (DNA): TGTGCCAGTAGTATTGGAACAGCCGGAAACACCATATATTTT.

This clone showed up just a few times. The chain joins TRBV5-1 to TRBJ1-4, with 7 nucleotides matching TRBD1. This CDR3 has 14 amino acids. The V gene's germline CDR1 is SGHRS and CDR2 YFSETQ. Trimming cost V 0 bases and J 5 bases; bases outside gene matches: 1. The CDR3 region has the DNA TGCGCCAGCAGCTTGGTGACAGGGAATGAAAAACTGTTTTTT. Translating gives CASSLVTGNEKLFF.

This clone was seen only a few times. This sequence joins TRBV6-8 and TRBJ1-4; D is possibly TRBD1 (5 bases). This CDR3 spans 15 amino acids. Germline CDR1 MNHGY, CDR2 SAAAGT. V lost 2 bases to trimming and J lost 5 bases, with 12 bases between them. This chain's CDR3 is CASSYQGFPNEKLFF. CDR3 nucleotides: TGTGCCAGCAGTTACCAGGGATTTCCCAATGAAAAACTGTTTTTT.

This chain connects TRBV12-5 to TRBJ2-7, with D possibly being TRBD2 (5 bases). The CDR3 loop spans 12 amino acids. CDR1 is LGHNT and CDR2 is FRNRAP in the germline V gene. The CDR3 bases are TGTGCCAGCGGACGACACTCCTACGAGCAGTACTTC. Translated, it gives CASGRHSYEQYF. The complete variable domain, with remaining parts taken from reference TRBV12-5 and TRBJ2-7, reads DARVTQTPRHKVTEMGQEVTMRCQPILGHNTVFWYRQTMMQGLELLAYFRNRAPLDDSGMPKDRFSAEMPDATLATLKIQPSEPRDSAVYFCASGRHSYEQYFGPGTRLTVT.

This clone occurred a few times. This chain uses TRBV19 with TRBJ1-5; tentative D call: TRBD1 (5 bases). The CDR3 has 15 residues. Trimming shortened V by 3 bases and J by 11 bases, and 20 bases separated the two germline ends. Per the germline V gene, CDR1 is LNHDA and CDR2 is SQIVND (reference sequence). The CDR3 spells CASSIRDQGYHSQHF. CDR3 bases: TGTGCCAGTAGTATTCGGGATCAGGGATATCACTCCCAGCATTTT.

The chain employs TRBV28 and TRBJ2-2, with 9 positions matching TRBD2. The V and J ends lost 8 bases and 6 bases, in that order; junction bases with no gene match: 10. Looked up from germline, CDR1 is MDHEN and CDR2 is SYDVKM. The CDR3 runs to 15 residues. DNA for the CDR3: TGTGCCAGCCGCCCTCCCGGCGGGAGGGCCGGGGAGCTGTTTTTT. This encodes CASRPPGGRAGELFF.

The chain employs TRBV19 and TRBJ1-2, with a weak D call TRBD1 (6 bases). Trimming removed 5 bases at V and 4 bases at J, with 11 bases between. Germline V lookup: CDR1 LNHDA, CDR2 SQIVND (reference sequence). The CDR3 runs 13 residues. The CDR3 is CASSPQGTYGYTF. The CDR3 region has the DNA TGTGCCAGTAGTCCCCAGGGGACCTATGGCTACACCTTC. The entire variable domain, with the rest obtained from reference TRBV19 and TRBJ1-2, is as follows: DGGITQSPKYLFRKEGQNVTLSCEQNLNHDAMYWYRQDPGQGLRLIYYSQIVNDFQKGDIAEGYSVSREKKESFPLTVTSAQKNPTAFYLCASSPQGTYGYTFGSGTRLTVV.

The chain links TRBV11-3 to TRBJ2-7; 9 nucleotides agree with TRBD1. Germline CDR1 and CDR2: SGHNT and YENEEA. This CDR3 is 14 amino acids long. Trimming removed 5 bases from V and 1 base from J; junction bases left unmatched: 3. CDR3 loop: CASSVGQGSYEQYF. The CDR3 bases are TGTGCCAGCAGCGTGGGACAGGGTTCCTACGAGCAGTACTTC.

The V and J genes are TRBV5-1 and TRBJ1-1; D possibly corresponds to TRBD1 (5 bases). The ends were cut back, 0 bases at V and 4 bases at J, with 13 bases in the middle. This CDR3 region has 15 residues. Germline V gives CDR1 SGHRS, CDR2 YFSETQ. CDR3 sequence: CASSLAVGGSTEAFF. CDR3 coding DNA: TGCGCCAGCAGCTTGGCCGTCGGGGGGAGCACTGAAGCTTTCTTT.

The chain has TRBV1 and TRBJ1-6; the table's D call TRBD1 went unverified against the DNA. TRBV1 is a pseudogene locus. The CDR3 extends over 16 amino acids. CDR3 DNA sequence: TGCGCCAGCAGCCACCACTCTATGGGGGCTAATTCACCCCTCCACTTT. Translated: CASSHHSMGANSPLHF.

This clone was detected only once. V usage is TRBV19 and J usage is TRBJ2-5, with TRBD2 as a possible D gene (6 bases). V was clipped by 1 base and J by 5 bases, with 8 bases between them. The germline V gene has CDR1 LNHDA and CDR2 SQIVND (reference sequence). The CDR3 consists of 13 residues. This CDR3 reads CASSIGGRETQYF. DNA for the CDR3: TGTGCCAGTAGTATAGGAGGGAGGGAGACCCAGTACTTC.

CDR3: CASGDLRGELFF. The CDR3 bases are TGTGCCAGCGGAGATTTGAGGGGGGAGCTGTTTTTT. The chain links TRBV16 to TRBJ2-2, with unresolved D. CDR1 and CDR2 from the germline V gene are KGHSY and FQNENV. The CDR3 has 12 amino acids. Between the trimmed V and J ends, which lost 8 bases and 8 bases, there was a span of 12 bases.

This clone was detected only a few times. The rearrangement links TRBV7-7 to TRBJ1-1; the D is unclear. Looked up from germline, CDR1 is SSHAT and CDR2 is FNYEAQ (reference sequence). The V end was cut by 0 bases, the J end by 1 base, with 6 bases between. There are 14 residues in the CDR3. CDR3 residues: CASSLAPANTEAFF. The CDR3 DNA is TGTGCCAGCAGCTTAGCGCCCGCGAACACTGAAGCTTTCTTT. Full variable domain (rest looked up from reference TRBV7-7 and TRBJ1-1): GAGVSQSPRYKVTKRGQDVTLRCDPISSHATLYWYQQALGQGPEFLTYFNYEAQPDKSGLPSDRFSAERPEGSISTLTIQRTEQRDSAMYRCASSLAPANTEAFFGQGTRLTVV.

V gene TRBV5-1 combines with J gene TRBJ2-7; possibly TRBD1 for D (6 bases). This CDR3 region has 14 residues. The V gene lost 1 base and the J gene lost 6 bases, with 14 bases spanning the gap. Germline V gives CDR1 SGHRS, CDR2 YFSETQ. Here the CDR3 reads CASSLMTGTGEQYF. The CDR3 region has the DNA TGCGCCAGCAGCTTGATGACAGGTACAGGCGAGCAGTACTTC.

CDR3 in amino acids: CASRVYRDGNSPLHF. In DNA, the CDR3 is TGTGCCAGCAGAGTCTACCGGGACGGGAATTCACCCCTCCACTTT. The rearrangement links TRBV6-8 to TRBJ1-6; TRBD1 might be the D (5 bases). The CDR3 contains 15 residues. V was pared by 6 bases and J by 7 bases, with 16 bases between. Germline V CDR1 and CDR2: MNHGY, SAAAGT.

The chain employs TRBV18 and TRBJ2-1; 11 nucleotides line up with TRBD2. The J segment lost 1 base and the V segment lost 6 bases, leaving 8 bases of the junction unmatched. The CDR3 is made up of 17 amino acids. Per the germline V gene, CDR1 is KGHSH and CDR2 is LQKENI. The CDR3 is CASSRLLAGESYNEQFF. The CDR3 region has the DNA TGTGCCAGCTCGCGCTTACTAGCGGGAGAATCCTACAATGAGCAGTTCTTC.

The gene calls are TRBV22-1 and TRBJ2-1; the table's D call, TRBD2, was not checked against the DNA. TRBV22-1 is deemed a pseudogene. The CDR3 spans 17 residues. Written as DNA, the CDR3 is TGTGCCAGCAGTGGACTACCCGGAGCGGAACCCTACAATGAGCAGTTCTTC. Translated, it gives CASSGLPGAEPYNEQFF.

The rearrangement uses TRBV11-3 and TRBJ2-5; 7 bases match TRBD2. With V trimmed by 4 bases and J by 2 bases, 7 bases remained unmatched. The CDR3 is 15 residues long. Per germline, CDR1 SGHNT and CDR2 YENEEA. This CDR3 reads CASSWKGLPQETQYF. In DNA form, the CDR3 reads TGTGCCAGCAGCTGGAAGGGACTACCACAAGAGACCCAGTACTTC.

The chain has TRBV10-2 and TRBJ2-5, with 7 bases that match TRBD1. J lost 3 bases, V lost 5 bases, and 3 bases had no gene match. This CDR3 has 13 amino acids. In germline, CDR1 is WSHSY, CDR2 SAAADI. This chain's CDR3 is CASSSGTEETQYF. CDR3 nucleotide sequence: TGCGCCAGCAGTTCCGGGACAGAAGAGACCCAGTACTTC.

The chain carries TRBV11-3 and TRBJ2-2; tentative D call: TRBD1 (7 bases). Germline assignment: CDR1 SGHNT and CDR2 YENEEA. V was clipped by 0 bases and J by 6 bases, with 14 bases between them. CDR3 size: 16 residues. Here the CDR3 DNA reads TGTGCCAGCAGCTTAGAGGTCAGGGGGGTCCCCGGGGAGCTGTTTTTT. Its translation is CASSLEVRGVPGELFF.

CDR3 sequence (DNA): TGTGCCAGCAGCCCGGGACTAGCGGGACCTATAGATACGCAGTATTTT. Its protein product is CASSPGLAGPIDTQYF. The chain uses TRBV7-6 and TRBJ2-3, with 13 bases identical to TRBD2. The CDR3 consists of 16 residues. Germline V gene lookup returns CDR1 SGHVS and CDR2 FNYEAQ. V was pared by 5 bases and J by 5 bases, with 7 bases of the junction left unmatched.

CDR3 bases: TGCAGCGTCCCTCAGGGGGGTTCTGGGGCCAACGTCCTGACTTTC. It codes for CSVPQGGSGANVLTF. The V gene is TRBV29-1, the J gene TRBJ2-6; D is possibly TRBD1 (7 bases). Germline values: CDR1 SQVTM, CDR2 ANQGSEA. Between the trimmed V and J ends, which lost 6 bases and 1 base, there was a span of 13 bases. This CDR3 is 15 amino acids long.

The V and J genes are TRBV19 and TRBJ1-1; D is ambiguous. The CDR3 is made up of 13 amino acids. V lost 3 bases and J 4 bases, leaving 9 bases between the germline ends. The germline gives CDR1 LNHDA, CDR2 SQIVND (reference sequence). As DNA, the CDR3 is TGTGCCAGTAGTATGAGGGCCCGCACTGAAGCTTTCTTT. It translates to CASSMRARTEAFF.

The rearrangement joins TRBV18 to TRBJ2-1, with D possibly matching TRBD2 (6 bases). Germline assignment: CDR1 KGHSH and CDR2 LQKENI. Deletions cut 1 base from V and 9 bases from J, with 13 bases between. The CDR3 covers 14 residues. The DNA of the CDR3 is TGTGCCAGCTCACCACGGGGACTGATGAGTGAGCAGTTCTTC. It is translated as CASSPRGLMSEQFF.

The chain carries TRBV30 and TRBJ2-5, with D unclear. Germline CDR1 reads GTSNPN; CDR2 reads SVGIG (reference sequence). V gave up 4 bases and J gave up 1 base, with 10 bases separating them. The CDR3 is 13 residues long. The CDR3 loop is CAWKGHSQETQYF. The CDR3 coding sequence is TGTGCCTGGAAAGGGCACAGCCAAGAGACCCAGTACTTC.

This clone was observed once. V gene TRBV28 combines with J gene TRBJ2-3; a weak D match, TRBD2 (6 bases). Deletions cut 3 bases from V and 3 bases from J, with 10 bases between. Germline assignment: CDR1 MDHEN and CDR2 SYDVKM. The CDR3 totals 14 residues. This CDR3 reads CASSFLSGTDTQYF. The CDR3 DNA sequence: TGTGCCAGCAGTTTTTTGAGCGGGACAGATACGCAGTATTTT.

In its sample, this clone was seen a few times. The genes are TRBV6-8 and TRBJ1-4; D gene ambiguous. CDR1 and CDR2 (germline): MNHGY, SAAAGT. This CDR3 is 12 amino acids long. With 5 bases removed from V and 6 bases from J, the gap between germline ends came to 7 bases. The DNA of the CDR3 is TGTGCCAGCAGTCCTAGGTATGAAAAACTGTTTTTT. Translating it yields CASSPRYEKLFF.

The CDR3 bases are TGCGCCAGCAGCCAGGGGGGGGCTCAAGAGACCCAGTACTTC. Amino acid sequence: CASSQGGAQETQYF. V usage is TRBV4-1 and J usage is TRBJ2-5; tentatively, D is TRBD2 (7 bases). There are 14 residues in the CDR3. Trimming pared 3 bases from V and 2 bases from J, leaving 10 bases between. Germline loops: CDR1 MGHRA, CDR2 YSYEKL.

The rearrangement uses TRBV5-1 and TRBJ2-6; D is possibly TRBD1 (6 bases). Germline CDR1 SGHRS, CDR2 YFSETQ. This CDR3 is built from 15 residues. The ends were cut back, 3 bases at V and 1 base at J, with 8 bases in the middle. The CDR3 loop is CASSWTASGANVLTF. As DNA, the CDR3 is TGCGCCAGCAGCTGGACAGCGTCTGGGGCCAACGTCCTGACTTTC.